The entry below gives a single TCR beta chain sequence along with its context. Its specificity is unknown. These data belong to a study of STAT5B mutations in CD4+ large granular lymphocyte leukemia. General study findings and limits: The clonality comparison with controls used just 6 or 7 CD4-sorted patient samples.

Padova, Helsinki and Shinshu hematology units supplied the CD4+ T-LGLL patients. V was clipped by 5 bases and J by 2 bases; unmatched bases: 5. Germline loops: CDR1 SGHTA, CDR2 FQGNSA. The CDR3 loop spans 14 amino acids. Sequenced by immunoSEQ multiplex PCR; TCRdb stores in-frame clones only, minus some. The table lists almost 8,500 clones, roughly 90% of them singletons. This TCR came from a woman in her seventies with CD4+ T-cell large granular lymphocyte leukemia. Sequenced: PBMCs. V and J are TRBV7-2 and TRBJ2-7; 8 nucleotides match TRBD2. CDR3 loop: CASSRGGMAYEQYF. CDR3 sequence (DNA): TGTGCCAGCAGCCGGGGGGGAATGGCCTACGAGCAGTACTTC. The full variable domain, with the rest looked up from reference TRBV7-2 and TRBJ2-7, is GAGVSQSPSNKVTEKGKDVELRCDPISGHTALYWYRQSLGQGLEFLIYFQGNSAPDKSGLPSDRFSAERTGGSVSTLTIQRTQQEDSAVYLCASSRGGMAYEQYFGPGTRLTVT.